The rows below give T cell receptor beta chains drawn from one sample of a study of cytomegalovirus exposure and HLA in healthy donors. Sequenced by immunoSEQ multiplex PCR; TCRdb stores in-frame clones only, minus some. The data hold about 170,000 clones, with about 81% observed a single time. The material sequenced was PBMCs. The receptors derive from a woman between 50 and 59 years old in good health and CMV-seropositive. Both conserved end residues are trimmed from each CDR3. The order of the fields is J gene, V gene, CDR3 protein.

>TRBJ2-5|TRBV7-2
ASSFNRGKETQY
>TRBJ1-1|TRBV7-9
ASSLEQLEAF
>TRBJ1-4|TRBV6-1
ASSRSGGTNEKLF
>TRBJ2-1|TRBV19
ASRPSGGNEQF
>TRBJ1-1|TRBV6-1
ASKGQRNTEAF
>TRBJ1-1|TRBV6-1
ASSEYQGSEAF
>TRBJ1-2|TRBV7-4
ASSLRRDRAKGHDGYT
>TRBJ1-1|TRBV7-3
ASSLQGRGYNTEAF
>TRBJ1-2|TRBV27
ASSKWDSGLNYGYT
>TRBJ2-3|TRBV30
AWRRDRATDTQY
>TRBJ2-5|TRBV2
ASTLVGGETQY
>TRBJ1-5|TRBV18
ASSPDRGGNQPQH
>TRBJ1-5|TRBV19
ASMAWGGNQPQH
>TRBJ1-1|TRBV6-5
ASSRGSMNTEAF